This TCR beta chain was obtained from a study of control samples from healthy donors and cancer patients (TCRdb year 2020). CDR1 SQVTM and CDR2 ANQGSEA are derived from the germline V gene. The CDR3 spans 11 residues, from the cysteine through the phenylalanine. Of the read, only the CDR3 DNA is kept; its 33 bases are in frame from base 1. V drops 7 bases and J drops 5 bases, leaving 11 bases in between. Library creation used the immunoSEQ multiplex PCR assay. The table was pulled from immuneACCESS by TCRdb, which kept in-frame rearrangements only. Such tables lose some clones; where checked, under half of the loss comes from unresolved V genes, and the rest has no known cause. This sample lists 150,000 to 180,000 clones; around 96% were detected once. Approximately 5.7% of the sample is in the top ten clones. About this clone itself: No antigen is known for it. The sample holds no much larger clone one base away, and base qualities are not on file.

The rearranged chain carries TRBV29-1 and TRBJ1-2; the D segment could be TRBD1, given 5 matching bases. The sequenced material came from blood. The sequence was obtained from a man aged 40-50 years in good health. CDR3 region: CSGGSEYGYTF. The nucleotides are TGCAGCGGGGGGAGCGAGTATGGCTACACCTTC. With the rest looked up from the reference TRBV29-1 and TRBJ1-2 genes rather than sequenced, the full variable domain is SAVISQKPSRDICQRGTSLTIQCQVDSQVTMMFWYRQQPGQSLTLIATANQGSEATYESGFVIDKFPISRPNLTFSTLTVSNMSPEDSSIYLCSGGSEYGYTFGSGTRLTVV.